The clone carrying this TCR beta chain was picked up a small number of times. The data derive from a study of T cells after yellow fever vaccination. TCRdb reprocessed the 5' RACE reads with MiXCR, giving one entry per CDR3 protein. The data contain approximately 330,000 distinct CDR3 sequences, approximately 4% of them seen just once; the ten biggest clones take up just under 25%. This CDR3 spans 15 amino acids. Trimming pared 5 bases from V and 1 base from J, leaving 9 bases between. Germline assignment: CDR1 LNHDA and CDR2 SQIVND (reference sequence). V is TRBV19 and J is TRBJ2-6; D not resolved. The material sequenced was PBMCs, taken 5 days after the yellow fever booster vaccination. This TCR was sampled from a man between 18 and 35 years old who received the YFV17D yellow fever vaccine. This chain's CDR3 is CASSVTSSGANVLTF. DNA of the CDR3: TGTGCCAGTAGTGTGACCTCGTCTGGGGCCAACGTCCTGACTTTC.